This entry describes one T cell receptor (beta chain). Antigen unknown. This sample is part of a study of cytomegalovirus exposure and HLA in healthy donors. Findings of the study overall: Reports showed the classifier diagnosing cytomegalovirus status with high specificity and sensitivity. A likely sequencing artifact accounted for one observed cluster of highly shared sequence variants. In a later analysis, TCR association rates varied by HLA locus: DRB1 most, HLA-C fewest.

The study ran its PCR with 60 Vbeta and 13 Jbeta primers. Sequenced by immunoSEQ multiplex PCR; TCRdb stores in-frame clones only, minus some. The sample yields roughly 200,000 clones, roughly 90% seen once. This sequence was found in a woman aged 30 to 39 in good health and CMV-seronegative. The sequencing input was PBMCs.

The CDR3 DNA reads as TGTGCCAGCTCACCTCTTAGCGGGTCTAGCACAGATACGCAGTATTTT. It encodes CASSPLSGSSTDTQYF. V usage is TRBV18 and J usage is TRBJ2-3; 7 nucleotides match TRBD2. The germline gives CDR1 KGHSH, CDR2 LQKENI. The CDR3 is 16 residues long. The V and J ends lost 3 bases and 0 bases, in that order; junction bases with no gene match: 6.